This T cell receptor (beta chain) originates from a study of blood T cell repertoires in COVID-19. Study-level information: The United States, Italy and Spain were the sources of the acute and convalescent COVID-19 samples. The analysed material was cDNA or gDNA that came from T cells, B-cell-depleted T cells, or PBMCs.

How the authors handled the data: From reference gene primer amplification, estimates of nucleated cell counts were derived. TCRdb's copy holds only in-frame clones and misses some; the assay was immunoSEQ multiplex PCR. V, J and clone size reflect that table, while D and trimming were determined from the DNA. Among 650,000 to 800,000 clones listed, 85% to 90% were seen once. Germline values: CDR1 PRHDT, CDR2 FYEKMQ (reference sequence). The CDR3 loop spans 13 amino acids. J was trimmed by 2 bases and V by 4 bases; bases with no gene match: 2. Input material: peripheral blood. The chain links TRBV13 to TRBJ2-7, with TRBD1 matching over 7 bases. This sequence originates from a woman aged 18-35 years with acute or convalescent COVID-19. The CDR3 loop is CASSSQGAYEQYF. CDR3 sequence (DNA): TGTGCCAGCAGCTCCCAGGGGGCCTACGAGCAGTACTTC.